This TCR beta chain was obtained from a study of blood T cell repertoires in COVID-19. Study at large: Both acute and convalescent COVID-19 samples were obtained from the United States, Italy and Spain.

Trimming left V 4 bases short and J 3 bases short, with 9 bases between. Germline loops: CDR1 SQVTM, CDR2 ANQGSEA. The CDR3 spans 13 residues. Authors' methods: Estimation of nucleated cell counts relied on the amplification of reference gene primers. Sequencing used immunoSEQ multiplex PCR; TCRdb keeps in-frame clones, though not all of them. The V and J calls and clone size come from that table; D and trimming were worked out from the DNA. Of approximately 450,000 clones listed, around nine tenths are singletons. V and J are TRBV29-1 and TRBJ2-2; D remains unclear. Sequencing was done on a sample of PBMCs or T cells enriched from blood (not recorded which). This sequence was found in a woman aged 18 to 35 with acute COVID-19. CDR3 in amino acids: CSVVFRYTGELFF. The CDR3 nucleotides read TGCAGCGTTGTTTTCAGATACACCGGGGAGCTGTTTTTT.